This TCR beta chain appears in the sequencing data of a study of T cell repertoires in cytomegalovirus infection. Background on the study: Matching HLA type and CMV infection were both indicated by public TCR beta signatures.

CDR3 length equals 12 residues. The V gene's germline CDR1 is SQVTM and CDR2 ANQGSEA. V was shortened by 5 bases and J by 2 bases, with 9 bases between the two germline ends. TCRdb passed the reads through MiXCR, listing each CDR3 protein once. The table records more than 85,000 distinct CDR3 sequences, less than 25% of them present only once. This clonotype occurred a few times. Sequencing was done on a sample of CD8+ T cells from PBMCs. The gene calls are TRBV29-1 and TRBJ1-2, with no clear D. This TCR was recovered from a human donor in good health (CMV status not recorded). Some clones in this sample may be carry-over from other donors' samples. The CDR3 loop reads CSVSRPNYGYTF. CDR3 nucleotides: TGCAGCGTTTCTAGACCCAACTATGGCTACACCTTC.